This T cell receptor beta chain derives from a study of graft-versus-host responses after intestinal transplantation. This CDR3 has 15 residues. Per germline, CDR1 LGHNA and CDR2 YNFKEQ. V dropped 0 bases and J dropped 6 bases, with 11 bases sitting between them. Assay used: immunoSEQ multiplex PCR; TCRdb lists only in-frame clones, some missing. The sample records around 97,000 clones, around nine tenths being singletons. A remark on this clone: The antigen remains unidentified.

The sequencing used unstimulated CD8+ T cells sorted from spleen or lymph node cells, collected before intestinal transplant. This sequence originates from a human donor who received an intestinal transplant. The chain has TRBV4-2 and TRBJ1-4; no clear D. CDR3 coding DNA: TGTGCCAGCAGCCAAGATTCAGCGGTGGATGAAAAACTGTTTTTT. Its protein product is CASSQDSAVDEKLFF.